This T cell receptor (beta chain) was identified during a study of T-cell reconstitution after alpha-beta-depleted transplantation in children. Notes on the study in general: Several hundred rapidly expanded clones from non-depleted graft cells reportedly supplied alpha-beta T cells about two months post-transplant. TCRbeta diversity was high at day 60 in some patients (a result of surviving recipient T cells and thymic progenitors).

This CDR3 is 15 amino acids long. Trimming at V came to 6 bases and at J to 4 bases, leaving 9 bases not matched to a gene. Details on this clonotype: Its antigen is unknown.

Unique molecular identifiers were incorporated into the prepared TCRbeta library. TCRdb called the PCR reads again in MiXCR, with one record for every CDR3 protein. The sample consists of hundreds of thousands of distinct CDR3 sequences, over 10% of them appearing once. The source was PBMCs, mostly from graft donor cells, collected 360 days after TCRalphabeta/CD19-depleted stem cell transplant. The clonotype originates from a male patient under 18 who had a stem cell transplant for acute myeloid leukemia, so the T cells may come from the graft donor. This chain links TRBV12-3 or TRBV12-4 with TRBJ1-2, with 9 bases matching TRBD1. CDR3 nucleotides: TGTGCCAGCAGAGAAACAGGGGGCTACTTCTATGGCTACACCTTC. It translates to CASRETGGYFYGYTF.